This TCR beta chain is drawn from a study of beta chain features in type 1 diabetes. Study-level findings and limits: Type 1 diabetes patients had TCRB CDR3s that were shorter (moderately but significantly so) in all four CD4+ subsets. Whether TCRB rearrangement is influenced by HLA type was left unresolved in this analysis.

Investigators reverse transcribed all isolated RNA, so they sequenced expressed TCRB transcripts. The table came from immunoSEQ multiplex PCR; TCRdb's copy has only in-frame clones and leaves some out. In the table there are under 550,000 clones, approximately 10% of which are singletons. Regarding this clone: Its antigen remains unidentified.

The CDR3 sequence is 15 residues long. The germline V gene has CDR1 LGHNA and CDR2 YNFKEQ. Deletions cut 4 bases from V and 2 bases from J, with 12 bases between. The rearrangement uses TRBV4-2 and TRBJ2-1, with D hard to call. This clonotype was obtained from a woman aged 18-29 years in good health. Material for sequencing was naive CD4+ T cells from blood. The CDR3 protein is CASSREWAPYNEQFF. The CDR3 DNA is TGTGCCAGCAGCCGAGAGTGGGCCCCCTACAATGAGCAGTTCTTC.